The clone carrying this T cell receptor (beta chain) was seen only once. Its antigen remains unknown. Per the germline V gene, CDR1 is SEHNR and CDR2 is FQNEAQ (reference sequence). The CDR3 length is 15 residues. After removal of 5 bases from V and 4 bases from J, the junction contained 7 bases not matched to a gene. These data belong to a study of shared clonotypes between healthy human individuals. The donor cohort consisted entirely of Caucasian adults residing in Nashville, Tennessee. Study-wide results and caveats: The naive CD4 repertoires of several donors were compared, and approximately 4.7% of clonotypes were shared. Naive subsets usually exceeded memory subsets in estimated richness. Only blood samples were collected, and tissue repertoires likely differ.

Profiled with immunoSEQ multiplex PCR; TCRdb holds only in-frame clones, not every one. This sample has 2 million to 2.5 million clones, with 85% to 95% found just once. Sequencing was carried out using naive CD4+ T cells sorted from blood. Regarding subset: CD45RA+ positively selected. The sequence derives from a man aged 18 to 30 in good health. The chain joins TRBV7-9 to TRBJ2-5; TRBD2 agrees at 10 bases. CDR3 region: CASSLTAGGGETQYF. CDR3 bases: TGTGCCAGCAGCCTGACAGCGGGAGGGGGAGAGACCCAGTACTTC.